This T cell receptor (beta chain) was retrieved from a study of blood T cell repertoires in COVID-19. Participants' own reports of clinical history determined their cohort assignment. What the recovered Cohort 3 donors had was two negative PCRs, clearance, or symptom resolution. In the study's own analysis: Researchers report that nucleated cell counts were estimated from reference gene primer amplification. The repertoire was sequenced with immunoSEQ multiplex PCR; TCRdb's copy has only in-frame clones and lacks some. V and J calls and clone size are those listed in that table; D and trimming were worked out from the DNA. The repertoire has some 200,000 clones, around four fifths of them found once; the top ten carry approximately 10%. Sequenced sample: PBMCs or T cells enriched from blood (not recorded which). This clonotype was sampled from a man between 40 and 49 years old who had recovered from COVID-19.

The CDR3 reads CASSEPVNTEAFF. CDR3 nucleotide sequence: TGTGCCAGCAGTGAGCCGGTGAACACTGAAGCTTTCTTT. The chain carries TRBV25-1 and TRBJ1-1; D is undetermined. Per germline, CDR1 MGHDK and CDR2 SYGVNS. This CDR3 has 13 residues. The germline V and J ends were trimmed by 3 bases and 0 bases, with 5 bases remaining between them.